This T cell receptor beta chain originates from a study of radiotherapy plus CTLA-4 blockade in lung cancer. Broader study findings: Blood TCR clones of tumor origin expanded after radiotherapy plus ipilimumab.

This clone was counted between two and nine times. As yet, its antigen is unknown. Profiled with immunoSEQ multiplex PCR; TCRdb holds only in-frame clones, not every one. The sample includes approximately 40,000 clones, roughly three quarters seen only once; the top ten take about 2.7%. CDR3 length equals 15 residues. V shed 2 bases, J shed 4 bases, and the junction held 6 bases outside the gene matches. The V gene's germline CDR1 is KGHSH and CDR2 LQKENI. Participants had chemo-refractory metastatic non-small-cell lung cancer and were treated with focal radiation plus ipilimumab CTLA-4 blockade. The receptor was isolated from a human donor with non-small cell lung cancer whose response to radiotherapy plus ipilimumab could not be evaluated. The sample here was peripheral blood, taken from a patient treated with radiotherapy plus ipilimumab. The rearrangement joins TRBV18 to TRBJ2-5, with 8 bases aligning to TRBD2. The CDR3 protein is CASSPTGTRLETQYF. DNA for the CDR3: TGTGCCAGCTCACCAACCGGGACTAGATTAGAGACCCAGTACTTC. The full variable domain, rest sourced from reference TRBV18 and TRBJ2-5, is NAGVMQNPRHLVRRRGQEARLRCSPMKGHSHVYWYRQLPEEGLKFMVYLQKENIIDESGMPKERFSAEFPKEGPSILRIQQVVRGDSAAYFCASSPTGTRLETQYFGPGTRLLVL.